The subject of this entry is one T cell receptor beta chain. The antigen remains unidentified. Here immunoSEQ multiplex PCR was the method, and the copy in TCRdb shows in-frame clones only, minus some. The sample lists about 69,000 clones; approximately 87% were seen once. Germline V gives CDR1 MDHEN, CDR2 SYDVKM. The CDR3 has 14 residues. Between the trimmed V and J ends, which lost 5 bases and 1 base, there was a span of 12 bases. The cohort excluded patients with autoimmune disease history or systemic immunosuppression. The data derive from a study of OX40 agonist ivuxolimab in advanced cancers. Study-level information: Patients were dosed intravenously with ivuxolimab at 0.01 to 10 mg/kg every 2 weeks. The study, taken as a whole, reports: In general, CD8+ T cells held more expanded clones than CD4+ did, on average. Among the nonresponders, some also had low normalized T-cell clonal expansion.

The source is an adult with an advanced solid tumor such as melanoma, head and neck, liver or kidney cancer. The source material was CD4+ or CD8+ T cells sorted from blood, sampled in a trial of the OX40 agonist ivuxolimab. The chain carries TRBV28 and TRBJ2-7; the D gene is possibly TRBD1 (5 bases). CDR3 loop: CASSHQGESYEQYF. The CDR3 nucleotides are TGTGCCAGCAGTCACCAAGGGGAATCCTACGAGCAGTACTTC. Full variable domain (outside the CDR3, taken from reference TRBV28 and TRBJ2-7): DVKVTQSSRYLVKRTGEKVFLECVQDMDHENMFWYRQDPGLGLRLIYFSYDVKMKEKGDIPEGYSVSREKKERFSLILESASTNQTSMYLCASSHQGESYEQYFGPGTRLTVT.